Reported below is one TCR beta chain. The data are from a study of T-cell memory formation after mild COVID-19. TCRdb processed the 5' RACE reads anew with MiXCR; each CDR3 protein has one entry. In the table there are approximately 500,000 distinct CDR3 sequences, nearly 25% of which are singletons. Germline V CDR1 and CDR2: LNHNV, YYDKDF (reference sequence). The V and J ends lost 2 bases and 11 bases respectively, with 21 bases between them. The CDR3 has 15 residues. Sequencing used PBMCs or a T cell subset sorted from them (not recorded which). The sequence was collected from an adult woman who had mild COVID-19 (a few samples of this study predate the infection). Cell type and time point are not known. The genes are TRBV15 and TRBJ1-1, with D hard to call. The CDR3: CATSRSPRTGMKAFF. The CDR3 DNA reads TGTGCCACCAGCAGATCCCCCCGGACGGGGATGAAGGCTTTCTTT.